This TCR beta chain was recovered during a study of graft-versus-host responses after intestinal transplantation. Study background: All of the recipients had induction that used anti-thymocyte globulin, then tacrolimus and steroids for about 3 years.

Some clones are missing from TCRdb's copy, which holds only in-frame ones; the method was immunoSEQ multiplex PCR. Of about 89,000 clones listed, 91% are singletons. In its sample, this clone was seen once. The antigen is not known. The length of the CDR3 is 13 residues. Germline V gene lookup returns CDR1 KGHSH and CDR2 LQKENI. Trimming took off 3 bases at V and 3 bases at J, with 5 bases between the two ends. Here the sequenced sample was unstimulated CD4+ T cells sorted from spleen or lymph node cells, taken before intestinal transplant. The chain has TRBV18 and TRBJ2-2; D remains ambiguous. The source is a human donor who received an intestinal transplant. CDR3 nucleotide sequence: TGTGCCAGCTCACCCTTTGACACCGGGGAGCTGTTTTTT. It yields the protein CASSPFDTGELFF.